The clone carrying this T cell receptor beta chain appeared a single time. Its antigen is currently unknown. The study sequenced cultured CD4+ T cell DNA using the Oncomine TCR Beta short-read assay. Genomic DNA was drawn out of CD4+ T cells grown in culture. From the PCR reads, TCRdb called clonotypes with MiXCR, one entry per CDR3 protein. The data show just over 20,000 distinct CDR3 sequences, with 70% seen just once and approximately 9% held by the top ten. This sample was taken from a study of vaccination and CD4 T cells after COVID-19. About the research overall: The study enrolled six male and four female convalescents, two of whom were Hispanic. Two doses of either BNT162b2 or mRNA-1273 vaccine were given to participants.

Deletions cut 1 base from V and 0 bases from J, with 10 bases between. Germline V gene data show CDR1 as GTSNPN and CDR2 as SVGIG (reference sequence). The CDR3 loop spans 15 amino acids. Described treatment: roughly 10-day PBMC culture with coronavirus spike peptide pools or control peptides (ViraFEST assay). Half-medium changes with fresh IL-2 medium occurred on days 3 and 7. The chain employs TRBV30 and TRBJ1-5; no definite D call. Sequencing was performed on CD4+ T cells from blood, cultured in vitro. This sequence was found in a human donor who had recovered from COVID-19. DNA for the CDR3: TGTGCCTGGAGTGGTCCGGGGTTTAGCAATCAGCCCCAGCATTTT. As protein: CAWSGPGFSNQPQHF.